The clone carrying this T cell receptor (beta chain) has just one count. This entry is derived from a study of blood T cell repertoires in COVID-19. Study summary: The origin of the acute and convalescent COVID-19 samples was the United States, Italy and Spain. From T cells, B-cell-depleted T cells, or PBMCs came the material, which was cDNA or gDNA.

This CDR3 comprises 13 residues. V dropped 4 bases and J dropped 4 bases, with 8 bases sitting between them. The germline V gene encodes CDR1 LNHDA and CDR2 SQIVND (reference sequence). Original methodology: Amplification from reference gene primers served as the basis for estimated nucleated cell counts. The assay was immunoSEQ multiplex PCR, and TCRdb's table has in-frame clones only and misses some. V and J calls and clone size are as listed in that table; D and trimming were resolved from the DNA. The profile covers approximately 94,000 clones, with roughly 79% appearing a single time and 12% taken by the ten largest.

This clonotype was sampled from a woman aged 70 to 79 with acute or convalescent COVID-19. Sequenced material: peripheral blood. This chain links TRBV19 with TRBJ1-5; D uncertain. CDR3 amino acids: CASSRGGNQPQHF. CDR3 nucleotide sequence: TGTGCCAGTAGTAGGGGAGGGAATCAGCCCCAGCATTTT. The full variable domain, rest sourced from reference TRBV19 and TRBJ1-5, is DGGITQSPKYLFRKEGQNVTLSCEQNLNHDAMYWYRQDPGQGLRLIYYSQIVNDFQKGDIAEGYSVSREKKESFPLTVTSAQKNPTAFYLCASSRGGNQPQHFGDGTRLSIL.